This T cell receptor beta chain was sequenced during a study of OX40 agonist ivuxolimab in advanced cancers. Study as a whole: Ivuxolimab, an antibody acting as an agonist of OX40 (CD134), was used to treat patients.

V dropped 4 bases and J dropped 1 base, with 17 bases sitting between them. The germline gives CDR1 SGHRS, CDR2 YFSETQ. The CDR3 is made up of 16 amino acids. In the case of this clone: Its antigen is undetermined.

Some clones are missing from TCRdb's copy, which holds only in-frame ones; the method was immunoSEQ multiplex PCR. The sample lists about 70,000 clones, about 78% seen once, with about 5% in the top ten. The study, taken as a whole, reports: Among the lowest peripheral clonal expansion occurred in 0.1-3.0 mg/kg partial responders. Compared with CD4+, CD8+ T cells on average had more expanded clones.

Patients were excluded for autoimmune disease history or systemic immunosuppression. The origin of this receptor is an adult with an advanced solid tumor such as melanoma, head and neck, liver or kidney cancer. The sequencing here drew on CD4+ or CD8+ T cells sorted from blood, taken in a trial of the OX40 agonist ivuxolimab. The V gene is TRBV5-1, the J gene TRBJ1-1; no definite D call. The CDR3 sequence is CASSRGPPGGNTEAFF. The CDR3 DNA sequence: TGCGCCAGCAGCCGAGGGCCCCCCGGAGGGAACACTGAAGCTTTCTTT.